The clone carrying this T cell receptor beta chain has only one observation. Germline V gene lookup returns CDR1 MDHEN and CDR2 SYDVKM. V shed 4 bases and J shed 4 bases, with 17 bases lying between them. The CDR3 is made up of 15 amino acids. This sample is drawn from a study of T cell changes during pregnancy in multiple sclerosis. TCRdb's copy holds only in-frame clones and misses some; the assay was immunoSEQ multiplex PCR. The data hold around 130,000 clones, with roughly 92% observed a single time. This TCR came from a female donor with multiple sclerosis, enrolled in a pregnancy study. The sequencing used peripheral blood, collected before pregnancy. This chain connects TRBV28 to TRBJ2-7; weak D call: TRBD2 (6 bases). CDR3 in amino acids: CASSSPGLPDYEQYF. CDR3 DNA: TGTGCCAGCAGTTCCCCGGGACTGCCGGATTACGAGCAGTACTTC.